These T cell receptor beta chains were read from a single sample in a study of PD-1 blockade in mismatch repair-deficient tumors. Measured with immunoSEQ multiplex PCR; TCRdb has only the in-frame clones, and not every one. Of around 100,000 clones listed, about 79% are singletons. The input for sequencing was peripheral blood, taken 36 weeks after starting pembrolizumab. The origin of the receptors is an adult with mismatch repair-deficient cancer. The CDR3 runs from the conserved cysteine through the conserved F or W. The D gene is left open where the match is weak.

j_gene,v_gene,d_gene,CDR3aa
TRBJ1-1,TRBV9,-,CASSEIGSGTEAFF
TRBJ2-1,TRBV5-6,TRBD2,CASLQRGTQFF
TRBJ2-5,TRBV30,-,CAWSVRPGETQYF
TRBJ2-5,TRBV7-7,-,CASSLRLQETQYF
TRBJ2-1,TRBV7-2,-,CASSFSPPGEQFF
TRBJ2-3,TRBV7-9,-,CASSLVLATDTQYF
TRBJ2-7,TRBV14,TRBD2,CASSIAGGPREQYF
TRBJ2-3,TRBV7-2,-,CASSLGLADTDTQYF
TRBJ2-3,TRBV13,TRBD2,CASSSRTSGRGTDTQYF
TRBJ2-1,TRBV7-9,-,CASSLVRLVSSSYNEQFF
TRBJ2-1,TRBV9,TRBD2,CASSEGLAEGLEQFF
TRBJ2-5,TRBV11-3,-,CASSFAGTPETQYF
TRBJ2-7,TRBV28,-,CASSFFTRRRHYEQYF
TRBJ1-2,TRBV18,-,CASSPSGRDYGYTF
TRBJ1-4,TRBV11-2,-,CASSRGLGINEKLFF
TRBJ1-1,TRBV14,-,CASSQVRYTEAFF
TRBJ1-1,TRBV11-3,-,CASTLSGGRTNTEAFF
TRBJ2-7,TRBV4-2,TRBD1,CASSHPDRVPYEQYF
TRBJ1-1,TRBV29-1,-,CSVRSDRTEAFF
TRBJ2-7,TRBV5-1,-,CASNLTPASYEQYF
TRBJ2-1,TRBV28,TRBD1,CASSVQGSWYNEQFF
TRBJ1-1,TRBV19,TRBD1,CASSIVRQGGENTEAFF
TRBJ1-3,TRBV14,TRBD1,CASSPPGGLGGNTIYF
TRBJ2-7,TRBV30,-,CAWSTVNEQYF
TRBJ2-7,TRBV30,-,CAWSDSIYEQYF
TRBJ1-5,TRBV15,TRBD1,CATSRDLGGAGQPQHF
TRBJ2-1,TRBV10-3,TRBD2,CAIGLAGLPDNEQFF
TRBJ1-2,TRBV19,-,CASSIAGANYGYTF
TRBJ1-1,TRBV5-1,TRBD1,CASSGGQGGLAFF
TRBJ1-1,TRBV19,-,CASNRRLNTEAFF
TRBJ2-2,TRBV9,-,CASSSRRNTGELFF
TRBJ2-3,TRBV7-9,-,CASSSPATDTQYF
TRBJ2-1,TRBV2,-,CASRPFLMRVGSDEQFF
TRBJ2-3,TRBV7-6,-,CASSRTRTLIASTSTDTQYF
TRBJ2-7,TRBV10-3,-,CAISDPITYEQYF
TRBJ2-7,TRBV12-5,TRBD1,CASGSQGQGAYEQYF
TRBJ2-7,TRBV5-1,TRBD2,CASSARTSGRVDEQYF
TRBJ2-7,TRBV15,TRBD1,CATSRERWDSENPYEQYF
TRBJ2-1,TRBV4-1,TRBD1,CASSQDRGQYYNEQFF
TRBJ2-7,TRBV19,TRBD1,CASTGDSSAYEQYF
TRBJ1-1,TRBV7-2,TRBD1,CASSLSGQGLTEAFF
TRBJ1-2,TRBV20-1,-,CSARDYGYTF
TRBJ1-2,TRBV5-1,TRBD1,CASSSSGTGNGYTF
TRBJ1-4,TRBV2,TRBD1,CASSDPPETGEEEKLFF
TRBJ2-5,TRBV5-6,TRBD2,CASSPGLAGGFGETQYF
TRBJ2-2,TRBV7-3,-,CASSSGGETGELFF
TRBJ2-1,TRBV5-1,-,CASSPGQGVNEQFF
TRBJ1-2,TRBV28,-,CASSLVSWQAGDYGYTF
TRBJ2-7,TRBV6-6,-,CASSYTRGEQYF
TRBJ2-1,TRBV5-1,-,CASSRGVEQGLF
TRBJ1-1,TRBV7-9,-,CASSPGREITEAFF
TRBJ1-1,TRBV6-5,-,CASRIGVILTEAFF
TRBJ2-1,TRBV7-2,-,CASSLAAGDPQFF